A selection of T cell receptor beta chains follows, all from one sample in a study of blood T cells in healthy people across ages. Each CDR3 protein is one row after TCRdb ran MiXCR on the 5' RACE reads. The data hold a few hundred thousand distinct CDR3 sequences, with 25% to 30% observed a single time. Sequencing was done on a sample of blood. The receptor set was obtained from a woman in her 70s in good health. Both conserved end residues are trimmed from each CDR3. Each record gives: J gene, V gene, CDR3 protein.

J: TRBJ1-2; V: TRBV29-1; CDR3: SVEGGVLTGGYT
J: TRBJ2-5; V: TRBV6-2/TRBV6-3; CDR3: ASRPTSGGRGRF
J: TRBJ2-2; V: TRBV7-2; CDR3: ASSSAAFGELF
J: TRBJ1-2; V: TRBV10-2; CDR3: ASMERGVEGGYT
J: TRBJ1-2; V: TRBV5-1; CDR3: ASSPRQGLEGYT
J: TRBJ2-7; V: TRBV5-1; CDR3: ASSLEGTPYEQY
J: TRBJ1-2; V: TRBV4-3; CDR3: ASSPGEGVSDYGYT
J: TRBJ2-5; V: TRBV20-1; CDR3: SATQTSGGPQETQY
J: TRBJ2-3; V: TRBV9; CDR3: ASSVRPGGTDTQY
J: TRBJ2-2; V: TRBV6-2/TRBV6-3; CDR3: ASSYLGQGSSGELF
J: TRBJ2-4; V: TRBV4-2; CDR3: ASSQASTSNIQY